The T cell receptor beta chain described here comes from a study of blood T cell repertoires in COVID-19. Study-level information: The origin of the acute and convalescent COVID-19 samples was the United States, Italy and Spain. In each case, the material was cDNA or gDNA derived from T cells, B-cell-depleted T cells, or PBMCs.

Per the original data handling: Estimates of nucleated cell counts were drawn from the amplification of reference gene primers. Libraries were prepared by immunoSEQ multiplex PCR; TCRdb keeps only in-frame clonotypes and omits some of them. V, J and clone size are those of that table, while D and trimming were read from the DNA. The data show around 200,000 clones, with less than 90% seen just once and about a fifth held by the top ten. The V gene's germline CDR1 is KGHSH and CDR2 LQKENI. The J segment lost 3 bases and the V segment lost 0 bases, leaving 1 base of the junction unmatched. CDR3 length: 15 residues.

The chain carries TRBV18 and TRBJ2-5, with 10 bases aligning to TRBD2. Sequenced sample: peripheral blood. This receptor was taken from a man in his 70s with active or convalescent COVID-19. The CDR3 nucleotides are TGTGCCAGCTCACCACCGAGCGGGAGGGAAGAGACCCAGTACTTC. Translating gives CASSPPSGREETQYF.